Listed below are T cell receptor beta chains from one sample, sequenced in a study of siplizumab effects on memory and regulatory T cells. Clones were read by immunoSEQ multiplex PCR, and TCRdb kept only the in-frame ones, dropping some. The sample carries 120,000 or so clones, over 85% recorded once. Material for sequencing was CD4+ T cells sorted from blood. These receptors were collected from a human donor in good health. CDR3s include the opening cysteine and the closing phenylalanine or tryptophan. D genes are given only for firm matches. Not all rows give a size; the values are once, few, many and, for expanded clones, a class.

j_call | d_call | v_call | clone_size | cdr3_nt | cdr3_aa
TRBJ1-2 | TRBD1 | TRBV6-5 | - | TGTGCCAGCAGCAAGGGACAGTTGTATGGCTACACCTTC | CASSKGQLYGYTF
TRBJ2-7 | TRBD1 | TRBV4-2 | - | TGTGCCAGCAGCCAGGCCCTTTTTCGAGACAGGGGTTCCTACGAGCAGTACTTC | CASSQALFRDRGSYEQYF
TRBJ2-2 | TRBD2 | TRBV5-4 | - | TGTGCCAGCAGCTTGGCCTCTAGCGGGAGGAACACCGGGGAGCTGTTTTTT | CASSLASSGRNTGELFF
TRBJ2-4 | - | TRBV10-3 | once | TGTGCCATCAGTGAGTCAGGGGCTGGAAGAGACATTCAGTACTTC | CAISESGAGRDIQYF
TRBJ1-1 | - | TRBV6-5 | - | TGTGCCAGCAGTTACTCTCAGGGGACCTGGATTACTGAAGCTTTCTTT | CASSYSQGTWITEAFF
TRBJ2-3 | - | TRBV7-9 | - | TGTGCCAGCAGCCTTAGGCCCGGCGGATTCACAGATACGCAGTATTTT | CASSLRPGGFTDTQYF
TRBJ2-5 | TRBD2 | TRBV18 | - | TGTGCCAGCTCACCAGGCGGGGGATCTGAGGAGACCCAGTACTTC | CASSPGGGSEETQYF
TRBJ2-1 | - | TRBV7-2 | - | TGTGCCAGCAGCCGACAGCCTTACTTAAACAATGAGCAGTTCTTC | CASSRQPYLNNEQFF
TRBJ2-1 | - | TRBV9 | - | TGTGCCAGCAGCCCCAGCGGGTCGTACAATGAGCAGTTCTTC | CASSPSGSYNEQFF
TRBJ1-4 | TRBD1 | TRBV15 | - | TGTGCCACCAGCAGACTACAGGGGGATCGTGAAAAACTGTTTTTT | CATSRLQGDREKLFF
TRBJ2-1 | TRBD2 | TRBV2 | once | TGTGCCAGCAGTGAGTTACCTAGCGGGAGAGGGAATGAGCAGTTCTTC | CASSELPSGRGNEQFF
TRBJ1-1 | - | TRBV6-5 | few | TGTGCCAGCAGTTACTCGAGTGGGGGCCATAACACTGAAGCTTTCTTT | CASSYSSGGHNTEAFF
TRBJ2-7 | TRBD1 | TRBV18 | few | TGTGCCAGCTCACCCGGGACAGGGGGCTACGAGCAGTACTTC | CASSPGTGGYEQYF
TRBJ1-2 | - | TRBV27 | - | TGTGCCAGCAGCACCCGGGCACAGTATGGCTACACCTTC | CASSTRAQYGYTF
TRBJ2-2 | TRBD1 | TRBV7-2 | - | TGTGCCAGCAGCGCTCAGGGGGCGAGCGGGGAGCTGTTTTTT | CASSAQGASGELFF
TRBJ1-1 | - | TRBV18 | once | TGTGCCAGCTCACCACCTTCCCTTGATACGAACACTGAAGCTTTCTTT | CASSPPSLDTNTEAFF
TRBJ2-3 | - | TRBV5-1 | - | TGCGCCAGCAGCTTGGTCGGGGTTAGCACAGATACGCAGTATTTT | CASSLVGVSTDTQYF